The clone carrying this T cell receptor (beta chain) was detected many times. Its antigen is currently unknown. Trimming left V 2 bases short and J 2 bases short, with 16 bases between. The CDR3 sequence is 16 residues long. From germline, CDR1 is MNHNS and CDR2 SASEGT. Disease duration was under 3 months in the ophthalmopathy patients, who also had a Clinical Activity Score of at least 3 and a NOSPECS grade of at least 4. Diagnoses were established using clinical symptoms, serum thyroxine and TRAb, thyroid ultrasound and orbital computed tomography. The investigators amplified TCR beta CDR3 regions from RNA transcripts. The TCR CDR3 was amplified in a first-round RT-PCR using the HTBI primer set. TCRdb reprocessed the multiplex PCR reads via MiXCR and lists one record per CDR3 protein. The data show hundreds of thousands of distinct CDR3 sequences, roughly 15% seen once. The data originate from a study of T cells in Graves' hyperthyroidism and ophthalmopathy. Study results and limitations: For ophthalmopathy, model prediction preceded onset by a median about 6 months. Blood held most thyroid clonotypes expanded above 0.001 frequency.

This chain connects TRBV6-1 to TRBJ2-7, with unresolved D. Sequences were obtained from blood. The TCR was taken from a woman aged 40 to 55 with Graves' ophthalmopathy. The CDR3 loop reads CASSEWIAGDTYEQYF. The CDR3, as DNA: TGTGCCAGCAGTGAATGGATTGCAGGAGATACCTACGAGCAGTACTTC.